The 9 T cell receptor beta chains below come from one sample, sequenced in a study of T cells after yellow fever vaccination. MiXCR, applied by TCRdb to the 5' RACE reads, yields one record per CDR3 protein. The sample shows a few hundred thousand distinct CDR3 sequences, approximately 8% of them seen only once. The sample here was PBMCs, taken about 41 days after the first yellow fever vaccination. The receptors were gathered from a man aged 18 to 35 who received the YFV17D yellow fever vaccine.

The chain couples TRBV12-3 or TRBV12-4 to TRBJ2-5; D is possibly TRBD1 (5 bases). The CDR3 sequence is 14 residues long. Between the trimmed V and J ends, which lost 6 bases and 2 bases, there was a span of 13 bases. In DNA, the CDR3 is TGTGCCAGCAGCCCCTTTGACAGTCAAGAGACCCAGTACTTC. Its translation is CASSPFDSQETQYF.

V and J are TRBV7-9 and TRBJ1-2; 9 bases match TRBD1. V trimming: 5 bases; J trimming: 1 base; junction bases outside the gene matches: 8. This CDR3 contains 16 residues. The germline V gene encodes CDR1 SEHNR and CDR2 FQNEAQ (reference sequence). The CDR3 region is CASSPTNRGRNYGYTF. DNA of the CDR3: TGTGCCAGCAGCCCAACGAACAGGGGGCGTAACTATGGCTACACCTTC.

At least ten counts were recorded for this clonotype. The genes are TRBV10-3 and TRBJ2-1, with TRBD1 as a possible D gene (6 bases). The length of the CDR3 is 13 residues. The germline CDR1 and CDR2 sequences are ENHRY and SYGVKD. V shed 5 bases and J shed 10 bases, with 15 bases lying between them. This CDR3 reads CAISRQEFQEQFF. In DNA form, the CDR3 reads TGTGCCATCAGTCGACAGGAATTCCAAGAGCAGTTCTTC.

This clonotype occurred a few times. The gene calls are TRBV12-3 or TRBV12-4 and TRBJ1-6; D call uncertain. The CDR3 covers 14 residues. V was clipped by 7 bases and J by 7 bases, with 14 bases between them. Written as DNA, the CDR3 is TGTGCCAGCACCCTCCGGGGTGGCAATTCACCCCTCCACTTT. Protein product: CASTLRGGNSPLHF.

This clonotype was detected a few times. This chain joins TRBV5-1 and TRBJ2-2, with TRBD1 identical over 10 bases. J gave up 4 bases and V 0 bases, and 6 bases lay outside the gene matches. This CDR3 has 17 amino acids. The V gene's germline CDR1 is SGHRS and CDR2 YFSETQ. This CDR3 reads CASSLAARTGGTGELFF. The CDR3 DNA reads TGCGCCAGCAGCTTGGCCGCCAGGACAGGGGGCACCGGGGAGCTGTTTTTT. Supplemented by reference TRBV5-1 and TRBJ2-2, the full variable domain reads KAGVTQTPRYLIKTRGQQVTLSCSPISGHRSVSWYQQTPGQGLQFLFEYFSETQRNKGNFPGRFSGRQFSNSRSEMNVSTLELGDSALYLCASSLAARTGGTGELFFGEGSRLTVL.

The chain uses TRBV7-6 and TRBJ1-6; D gene unclear. The CDR3 consists of 12 residues. The germline V gene encodes CDR1 SGHVS and CDR2 FNYEAQ. V was clipped by 5 bases and J by 5 bases, with 4 bases between them. CDR3 protein: CASSHDNSPLHF. The CDR3 DNA reads as TGTGCCAGCAGCCATGATAATTCACCCCTCCACTTT.

The chain uses TRBV5-1 and TRBJ1-1, with D possibly being TRBD1 (6 bases). CDR3 length equals 15 residues. Trimming pared 0 bases from V and 0 bases from J, leaving 9 bases between. CDR1 SGHRS and CDR2 YFSETQ come from the germline V gene. CDR3 in DNA: TGCGCCAGCAGCTTGGCGACAGGCATGAACACTGAAGCTTTCTTT. Translating gives CASSLATGMNTEAFF.

For the CDR3, the DNA is TGTGCCAGCAGCCGTTCGACAGGGAGCGCCAACAATGAGCAGTTCTTC. This translates into CASSRSTGSANNEQFF. The rearrangement uses TRBV4-2 and TRBJ2-1, with TRBD1 matching over 7 bases. Per the germline V gene, CDR1 is LGHNA and CDR2 is YNFKEQ. CDR3 size: 16 residues. Germline trimming cut 4 bases from V and 5 bases from J; bases unmatched to any gene: 11.

The sample holds a few counts of this clonotype. DNA of the CDR3: TGTGCCAGCAGCTCGTCTCGCGGGGGGGACCAAGAGACCCAGTACTTC. Amino acids: CASSSSRGGDQETQYF. The chain links TRBV11-1 to TRBJ2-5, with 9 nucleotides matching TRBD2. CDR1 and CDR2 (germline): SGHAT, FQDESV (reference sequence). The CDR3 has 16 amino acids. After removal of 4 bases from V and 0 bases from J, the junction contained 6 bases not matched to a gene.